Here is one TCR beta chain with its context. Its antigen is currently unknown. Coverage ceases 3 residues before the CDR3 finishes, and the germline J gene fills in the end. This entry comes from a study of Tregs in tolerant kidney transplant recipients. Study-level information: Mixed chimerism was transient after nonmyeloablative marrow transplants from related graft donors.

Study-wide results and caveats: Biological reproducibility was not directly addressed in this study.

Germline V gene sequence: CDR1 SGHRS, CDR2 YFSETQ. The CDR3 extends over 17 amino acids. The V gene end was trimmed by 3 bases and the J gene end by 3 bases; junction bases not matched to a gene: 9. Assay used: immunoSEQ multiplex PCR; TCRdb lists only in-frame clones, some missing. Listed are about 48,000 clones; 0.7% to 0.95% falls within the top ten. The material sequenced was CD4+ T cells from blood, taken before the transplant. The chain links TRBV5-1 to TRBJ2-1; 10 positions agree with TRBD2. The TCR comes from a human donor who received a combined kidney and bone marrow transplant. The CDR3 DNA, read in part, is TGCGCCAGCAGCTCCAACCTTCTAGCGGGGGTCTACAATGAG. Its protein product is CASSSNLLAGVYNE. The whole CDR3 sequence is CASSSNLLAGVYNEQFF.